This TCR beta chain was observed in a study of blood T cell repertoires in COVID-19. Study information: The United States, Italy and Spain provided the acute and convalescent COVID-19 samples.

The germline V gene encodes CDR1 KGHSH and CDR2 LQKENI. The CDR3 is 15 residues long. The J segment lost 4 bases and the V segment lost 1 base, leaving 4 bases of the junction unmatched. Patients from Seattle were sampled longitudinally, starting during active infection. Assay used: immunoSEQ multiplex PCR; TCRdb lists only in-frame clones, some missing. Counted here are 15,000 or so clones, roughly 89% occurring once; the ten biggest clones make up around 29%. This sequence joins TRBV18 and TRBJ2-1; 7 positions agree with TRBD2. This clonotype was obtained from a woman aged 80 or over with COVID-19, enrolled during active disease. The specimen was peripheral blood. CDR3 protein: CASSPLGGGYNEQFF. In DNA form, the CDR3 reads TGTGCCAGCTCACCACTGGGCGGGGGTTACAATGAGCAGTTCTTC.